This T cell receptor (beta chain) emerged from a study of shared clonotypes between healthy human individuals. The CDR3 is 12 residues long. Between the trimmed V and J ends, which lost 7 bases and 7 bases, there was a span of 13 bases. CDR1 MDHEN and CDR2 SYDVKM come from the germline V gene. Study conclusions and caveats: Among the subsets, naive ones generally showed larger estimated richness than memory ones.

This clone has a single count. What it binds is not known. Every subset's genomic DNA went evenly onto several immunoSEQ plates. The assay was immunoSEQ multiplex PCR, and TCRdb's table has in-frame clones only and misses some. The sample yields about 2.4 million clones, more than 85% seen once. Partitioning of CD4+ cells yielded a CD45RA+ naive subset and a CD45RA-negative memory subset. J is TRBJ1-2 and V is TRBV28; D gene ambiguous. The material sequenced was naive CD4+ T cells from PBMCs. Sample subset: CD45RA+ positively selected. The receptor comes from a man between 18 and 35 years old in good health. Some clones in this sample may be carry-over from other donors' samples. CDR3 amino acids: CASTGEGLGYTF. Here the CDR3 DNA reads TGTGCCAGCACCGGGGAGGGCCTTGGCTACACCTTC.